This T cell receptor (beta chain) is from a study of Ad26.COV2.S vaccination and SARS-CoV-2 variants. Study findings and constraints: People who got the vaccine had more spike-specific TCR breadth than people who got placebo.

To note about this clone: What it binds is not known.

Germline CDR1 is KGHSH and CDR2 is LQKENI. V was clipped by 9 bases and J by 0 bases; unmatched bases: 8. The CDR3 is 15 residues long. Treatment defined: roughly 20 received Ad26.COV2.S at low or high dose, single or two shots; about 5 received placebo; per-sample allocation not given. Following the first vaccine or placebo injection, samples were taken on day 63. Donation came from an adult in Boston who was aged 18-55 years. Some clones are missing from TCRdb's copy, which holds only in-frame ones; the method was immunoSEQ multiplex PCR. This table holds around 350,000 clones, 80% to 90% found once.

The V gene is TRBV18, the J gene TRBJ2-3, with TRBD1 identical over 8 bases. This TCR was recovered from a person between 18 and 59 years old who received the Ad26.COV2.S COVID-19 vaccine or a placebo. The sample was peripheral blood, taken in a trial of Ad26.COV2.S vaccine versus placebo. The CDR3 DNA follows: TGTGCCAGTTCCGGAACAGGGGGAAGCACAGATACGCAGTATTTT. Residues: CASSGTGGSTDTQYF.